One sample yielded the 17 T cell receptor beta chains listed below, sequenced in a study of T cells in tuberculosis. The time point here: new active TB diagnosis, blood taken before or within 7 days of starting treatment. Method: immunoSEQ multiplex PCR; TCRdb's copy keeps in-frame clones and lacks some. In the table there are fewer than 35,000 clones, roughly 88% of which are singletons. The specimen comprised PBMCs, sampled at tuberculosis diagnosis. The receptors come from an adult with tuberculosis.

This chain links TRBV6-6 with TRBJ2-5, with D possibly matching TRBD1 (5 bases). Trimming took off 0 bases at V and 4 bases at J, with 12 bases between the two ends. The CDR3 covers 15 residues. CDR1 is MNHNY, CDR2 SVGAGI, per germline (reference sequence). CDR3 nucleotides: TGTGCCAGCAGTTACTCCCCTAAGGGGCCAGAGACCCAGTACTTC. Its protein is CASSYSPKGPETQYF.

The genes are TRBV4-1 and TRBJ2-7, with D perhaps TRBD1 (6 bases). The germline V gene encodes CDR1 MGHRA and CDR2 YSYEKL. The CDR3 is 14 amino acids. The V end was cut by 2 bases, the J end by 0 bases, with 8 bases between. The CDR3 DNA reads TGCGCCAGCAGCCAAACAGGGATCTCCTACGAGCAGTACTTC. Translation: CASSQTGISYEQYF.

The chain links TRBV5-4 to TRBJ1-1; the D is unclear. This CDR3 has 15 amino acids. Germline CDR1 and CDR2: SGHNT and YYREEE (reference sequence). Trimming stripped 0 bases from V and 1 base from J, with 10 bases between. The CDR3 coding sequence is TGTGCCAGCAGCTTGGACAGTCACCGGAACACTGAAGCTTTCTTT. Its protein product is CASSLDSHRNTEAFF.

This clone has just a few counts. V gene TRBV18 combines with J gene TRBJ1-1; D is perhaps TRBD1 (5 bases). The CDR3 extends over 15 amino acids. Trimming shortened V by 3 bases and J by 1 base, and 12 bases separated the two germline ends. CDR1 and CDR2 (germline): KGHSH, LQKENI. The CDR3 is CASSPWGLTNTEAFF. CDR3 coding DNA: TGTGCCAGCTCACCTTGGGGCCTGACGAACACTGAAGCTTTCTTT.

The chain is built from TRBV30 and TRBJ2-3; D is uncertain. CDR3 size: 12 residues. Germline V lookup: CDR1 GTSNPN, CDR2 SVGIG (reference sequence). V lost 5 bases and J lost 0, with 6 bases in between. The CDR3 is CAWEPSTDTQYF. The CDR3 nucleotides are TGTGCCTGGGAGCCTAGCACAGATACGCAGTATTTT.

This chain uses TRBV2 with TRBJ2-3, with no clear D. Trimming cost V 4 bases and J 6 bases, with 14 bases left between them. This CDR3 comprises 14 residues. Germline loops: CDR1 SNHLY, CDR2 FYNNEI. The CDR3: CASSVSEAADTQYF. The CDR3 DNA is TGTGCCAGCAGTGTGAGTGAGGCGGCGGATACGCAGTATTTT.

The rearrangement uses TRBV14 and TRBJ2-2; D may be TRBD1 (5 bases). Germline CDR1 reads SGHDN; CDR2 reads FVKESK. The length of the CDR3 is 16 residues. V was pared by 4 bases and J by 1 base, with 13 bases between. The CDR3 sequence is CASSPQGRRNTGELFF. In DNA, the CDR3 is TGTGCCAGCAGCCCCCAGGGCAGGAGGAACACCGGGGAGCTGTTTTTT.

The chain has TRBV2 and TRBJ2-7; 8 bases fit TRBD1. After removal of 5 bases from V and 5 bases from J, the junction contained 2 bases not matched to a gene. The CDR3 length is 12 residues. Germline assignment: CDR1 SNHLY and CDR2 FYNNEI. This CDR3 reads CASSRDRHEQYF. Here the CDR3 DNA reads TGTGCCAGCAGTAGGGACAGGCACGAGCAGTACTTC.

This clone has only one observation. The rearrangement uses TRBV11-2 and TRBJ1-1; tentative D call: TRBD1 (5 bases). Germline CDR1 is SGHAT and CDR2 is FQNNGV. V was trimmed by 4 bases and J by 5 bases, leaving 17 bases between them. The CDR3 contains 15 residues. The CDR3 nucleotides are TGTGCCAGCAGCTGGCCACTCGTGGGGGGAACTGAAGCTTTCTTT. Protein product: CASSWPLVGGTEAFF.

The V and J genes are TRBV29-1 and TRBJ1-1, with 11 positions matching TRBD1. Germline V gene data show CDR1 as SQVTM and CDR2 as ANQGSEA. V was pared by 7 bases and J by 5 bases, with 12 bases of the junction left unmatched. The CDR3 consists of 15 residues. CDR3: CSAALGQGAWTEAFF. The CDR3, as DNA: TGCAGCGCTGCCCTTGGACAGGGGGCTTGGACTGAAGCTTTCTTT.

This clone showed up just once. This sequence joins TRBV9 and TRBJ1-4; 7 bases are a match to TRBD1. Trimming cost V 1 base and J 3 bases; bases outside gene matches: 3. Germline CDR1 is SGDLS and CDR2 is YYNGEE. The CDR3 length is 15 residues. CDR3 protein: CASSVTGVPNEKLFF. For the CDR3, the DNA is TGTGCCAGCAGCGTAACAGGGGTTCCTAATGAAAAACTGTTTTTT.

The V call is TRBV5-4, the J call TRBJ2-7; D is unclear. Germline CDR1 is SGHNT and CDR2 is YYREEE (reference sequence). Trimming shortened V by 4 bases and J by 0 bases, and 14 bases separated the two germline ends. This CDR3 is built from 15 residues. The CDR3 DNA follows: TGTGCCAGCAGCCCCGGTGGCGGTCACTCCTACGAGCAGTACTTC. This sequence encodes CASSPGGGHSYEQYF.

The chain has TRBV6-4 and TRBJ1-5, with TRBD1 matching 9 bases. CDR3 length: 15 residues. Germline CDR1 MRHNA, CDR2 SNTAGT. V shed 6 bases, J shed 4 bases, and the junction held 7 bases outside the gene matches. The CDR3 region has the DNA TGTGCCAGCAGCGAAGGAGGGACAGGGAATCAGCCCCAGCATTTT. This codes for CASSEGGTGNQPQHF.

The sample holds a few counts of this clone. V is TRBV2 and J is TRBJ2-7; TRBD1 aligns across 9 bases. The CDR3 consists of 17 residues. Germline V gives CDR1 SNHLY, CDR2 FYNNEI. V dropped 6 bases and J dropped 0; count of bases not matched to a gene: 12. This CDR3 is CASSRGQGPSGSYEQYF. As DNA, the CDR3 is TGTGCCAGCAGCCGAGGACAGGGGCCGTCGGGCTCCTACGAGCAGTACTTC.

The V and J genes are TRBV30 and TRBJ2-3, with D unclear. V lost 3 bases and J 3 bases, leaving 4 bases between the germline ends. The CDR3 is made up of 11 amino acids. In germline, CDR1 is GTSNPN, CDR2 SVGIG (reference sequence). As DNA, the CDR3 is TGTGCCTGGAGCACTACAGATACGCAGTATTTT. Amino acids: CAWSTTDTQYF. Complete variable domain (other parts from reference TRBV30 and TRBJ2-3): SQTIHQWPATLVQPVGSPLSLECTVEGTSNPNLYWYRQAAGRGLQLLFYSVGIGQISSEVPQNLSASRPQDRQFILSSKKLLLSDSGFYLCAWSTTDTQYFGPGTRLTVL.

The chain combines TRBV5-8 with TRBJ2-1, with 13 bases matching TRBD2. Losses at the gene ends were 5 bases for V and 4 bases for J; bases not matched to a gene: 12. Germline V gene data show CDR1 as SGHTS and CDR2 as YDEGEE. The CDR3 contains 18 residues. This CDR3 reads CASSYGLAGDLIYNEQFF. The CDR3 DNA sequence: TGTGCCAGCAGTTATGGACTAGCGGGGGACCTTATATACAATGAGCAGTTCTTC.

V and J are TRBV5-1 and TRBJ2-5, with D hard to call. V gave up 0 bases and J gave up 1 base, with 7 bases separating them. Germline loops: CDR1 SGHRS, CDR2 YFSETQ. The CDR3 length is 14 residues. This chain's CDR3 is CASSLGVTQETQYF. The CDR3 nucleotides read TGCGCCAGCAGCTTGGGCGTAACCCAAGAGACCCAGTACTTC.